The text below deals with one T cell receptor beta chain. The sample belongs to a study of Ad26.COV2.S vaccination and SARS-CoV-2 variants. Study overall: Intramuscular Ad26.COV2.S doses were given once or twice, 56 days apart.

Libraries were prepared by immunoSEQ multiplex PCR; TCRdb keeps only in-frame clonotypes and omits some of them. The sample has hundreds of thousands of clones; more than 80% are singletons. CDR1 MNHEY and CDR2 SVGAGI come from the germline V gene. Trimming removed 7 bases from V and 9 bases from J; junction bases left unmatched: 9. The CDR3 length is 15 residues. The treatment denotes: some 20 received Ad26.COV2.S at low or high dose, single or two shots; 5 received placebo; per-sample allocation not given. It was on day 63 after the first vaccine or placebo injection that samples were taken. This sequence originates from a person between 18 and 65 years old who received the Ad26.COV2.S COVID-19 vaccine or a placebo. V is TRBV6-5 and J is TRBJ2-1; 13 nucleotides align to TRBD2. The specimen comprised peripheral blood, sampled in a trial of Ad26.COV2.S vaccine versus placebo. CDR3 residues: CASNELAGGPGEQFF. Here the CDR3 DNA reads TGTGCCAGCAACGAACTAGCGGGAGGGCCGGGTGAGCAGTTCTTC.